The clone carrying this T cell receptor beta chain was counted a single time. A junction end diverges from the germline sequence, so it may reflect a read error. About 0.5 to 1 ug RNA was reverse transcribed with random hexamers. TCRdb reprocessed the immunoSEQ multiplex PCR reads via MiXCR and lists one record per CDR3 protein. The sample comprises 150,000 to 200,000 distinct CDR3 sequences, 90% to 97% of which are singletons, and around 0.09% rests with the top ten. This sample is drawn from a study of CD8 T cells in Susac syndrome. Germline V CDR1 and CDR2: MGHRA, YSYEKL. This CDR3 comprises 13 residues.

Sequencing was done on a sample of CD4+ T cells from PBMCs. The chain links TRBV4-1 to TRBJ2-4, with 10 nucleotides matching TRBD2. The TCR originated in a human donor with multiple sclerosis. CDR3 amino acids: CASSQVPSGGTNF. As DNA, the CDR3 is TGCGCCAGCAGCCAAGTGCCTAGCGGGGGAACAAACTTC.